What follows is one T cell receptor beta chain and its context. Between the trimmed V and J ends, which lost 0 bases and 4 bases, there was a span of 16 bases. Per the germline V gene, CDR1 is KGHDR and CDR2 is SFDVKD. The CDR3 is made up of 17 amino acids. An amount of RNA that ranged from roughly 0.5 to 1 ug was reverse transcribed with random hexamers. By means of immunoSEQ multiplex PCR, TCR beta CDR3 spanning 54 Vbeta and 13 Jbeta underwent amplification. Via MiXCR, TCRdb re-called the immunoSEQ multiplex PCR reads, giving one row per CDR3 protein. The sample lists roughly 130,000 distinct CDR3 sequences, 90% to 95% seen once, with roughly 0.11% in the top ten. This entry belongs to a study of CD8 T cells in Susac syndrome.

The receptor was derived from a human donor in good health. Sequencing used CD4+ T cells from PBMCs. The chain joins TRBV24-1 to TRBJ2-3; the D gene could be TRBD1 or TRBD2 (7 bases each). For the CDR3, the DNA is TGTGCCACCAGTGATTTGGGGGTGGGAGGGGGCCCAGATACGCAGTATTTT. It yields the protein CATSDLGVGGGPDTQYF.